This TCR beta chain was sequenced during a study of blood T cell repertoires in COVID-19. Study-wide background: The cDNA or gDNA used as material had been derived from T cells, B-cell-depleted T cells, or PBMCs.

Measured with immunoSEQ multiplex PCR; TCRdb has only the in-frame clones, and not every one. This sample has 400,000 to 550,000 clones, with roughly 85% found just once. Participant age was roughly 18 to 90 years, and participants resided in approximately 24 US areas. Trimming cost V 2 bases and J 2 bases; bases outside gene matches: 12. Looked up from germline, CDR1 is SGHVS and CDR2 is FQNEAQ. The CDR3 length is 18 residues. The rearrangement joins TRBV7-8 to TRBJ1-2; 9 nucleotides match TRBD1. The sequencing sample was made of PBMCs or T cells enriched from blood (not recorded which). The TCR originated in a woman younger than 35 with acute COVID-19. CDR3 nucleotides: TGTGCCAGCAGCTTAAACCCCCTCCACAGGGGGCGGAACTATGGCTACACCTTC. It translates to CASSLNPLHRGRNYGYTF. The entire variable domain, with the rest obtained from reference TRBV7-8 and TRBJ1-2, is as follows: GAGVSQSPRYKVAKRGQDVALRCDPISGHVSLFWYQQALGQGPEFLTYFQNEAQLDKSGLPSDRFFAERPEGSVSTLKIQRTQQEDSAVYLCASSLNPLHRGRNYGYTFGSGTRLTVV.